The source of this TCR beta chain is a study of T-cell memory formation after mild COVID-19. Study results and caveats: The pre-infection memory compartment contained some responding clones, suggesting cross-reactive memory joined. Later expanders leaned CD4+, whereas clones that contracted between day 15 and 85 were balanced CD4/CD8.

Losses at the gene ends were 1 base for V and 1 base for J; bases not matched to a gene: 4. CDR1 and CDR2 (germline): SGHVS, FNYEAQ. The CDR3 is 16 residues long. Libraries for TCRalpha and TCRbeta carried sample barcodes and unique molecular identifiers via 5'RACE. TCRdb re-analysed the 5' RACE reads in MiXCR, keeping a single row per CDR3 protein. This sample has about 270,000 distinct CDR3 sequences, with about a sixth found just once. In regard to this clonotype: No antigen is known for it.

V usage is TRBV7-6 and J usage is TRBJ2-3; 8 bases line up with TRBD2. The sample consisted of PBMCs or a T cell subset sorted from them (not recorded which). The TCR originated in a young man who had mild COVID-19 (a few samples of this study predate the infection). Cell type and time point are not known. The chain's CDR3 is CASSLESGGRTDTQYF. In nucleotides, the CDR3 is TGTGCCAGCAGCTTAGAAAGCGGGGGCCGCACAGATACGCAGTATTTT.